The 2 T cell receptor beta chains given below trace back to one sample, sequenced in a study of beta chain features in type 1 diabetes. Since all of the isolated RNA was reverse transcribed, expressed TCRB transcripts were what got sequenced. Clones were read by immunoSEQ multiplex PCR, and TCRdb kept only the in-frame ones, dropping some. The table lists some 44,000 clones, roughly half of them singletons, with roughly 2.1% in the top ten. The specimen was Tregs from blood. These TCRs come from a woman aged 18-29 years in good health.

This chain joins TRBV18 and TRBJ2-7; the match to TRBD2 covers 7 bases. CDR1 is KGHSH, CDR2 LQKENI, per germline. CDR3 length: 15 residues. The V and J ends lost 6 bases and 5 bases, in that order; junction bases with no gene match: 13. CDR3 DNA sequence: TGTGCCAGCTCCCCAGGACTAGGTGAAGGGAACGAGCAGTACTTC. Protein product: CASSPGLGEGNEQYF.

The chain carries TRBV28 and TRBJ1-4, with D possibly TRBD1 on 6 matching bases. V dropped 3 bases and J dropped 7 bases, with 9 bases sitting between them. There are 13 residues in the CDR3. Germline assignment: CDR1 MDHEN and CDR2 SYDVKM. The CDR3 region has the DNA TGTGCCAGCAGTTTGCCCAGGGGTGAAAAACTGTTTTTT. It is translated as CASSLPRGEKLFF.